These 27 T cell receptor beta chains were all obtained from the same sample, sequenced in a study of blood T cells in healthy people across ages. Alongside a J-beta primer mix, a sample-barcoded 5' primer served in a second PCR lasting roughly 7 to 11 cycles. TCRdb called the 5' RACE reads again in MiXCR, with one record for every CDR3 protein. Of over 950,000 distinct CDR3 sequences in the sample, around 54% were seen once. The sample was blood. Receptors originate from a woman between 55 and 75 years old in good health.

As DNA, the CDR3 is TGCAGTGCCGAGGACGGAAATGAGCAGTTCTTC. It codes for CSAEDGNEQFF. The chain has TRBV20-1 and TRBJ2-1; D is unclear. The CDR3 spans 11 residues. The V gene's germline CDR1 is DFQATT and CDR2 SNEGSKA (reference sequence). Trimming shortened V by 6 bases and J by 7 bases, and 10 bases separated the two germline ends.

This clonotype appeared a few times. The chain carries TRBV9 and TRBJ1-2; 9 positions agree with TRBD1. Per the germline V gene, CDR1 is SGDLS and CDR2 is YYNGEE. This CDR3 has 15 amino acids. V lost 3 bases to trimming and J lost 6 bases; unmatched junction nucleotides: 9. CDR3: CASSARTGARHGYTF. CDR3 nucleotides: TGTGCCAGCAGCGCCCGGACAGGGGCTAGACATGGCTACACCTTC.

This clonotype was counted a few times. The V call is TRBV5-8, the J call TRBJ2-5; maybe TRBD1 (5 bases). Germline values: CDR1 SGHTS, CDR2 YDEGEE. The CDR3 spans 14 residues. The V end lost 1 base, the J end lost 5 bases, and 12 bases lay between the germline ends. CDR3 coding DNA: TGTGCCAGCAGCTTGTTTACTGGGGCGGAGACCCAGTACTTC. It yields the protein CASSLFTGAETQYF.

This chain joins TRBV9 and TRBJ2-5; D is ambiguous. Germline V CDR1 and CDR2: SGDLS, YYNGEE. The ends were cut back, 0 bases at V and 11 bases at J, with 17 bases in the middle. The CDR3 is made up of 14 amino acids. CDR3 nucleotides: TGTGCCAGCAGCGTAGGCACACACTATACGGAGCAGTACTTC. Protein product: CASSVGTHYTEQYF.

This chain links TRBV20-1 with TRBJ1-2; 9 nucleotides align to TRBD1. CDR3 length: 13 amino acids. Looked up from germline, CDR1 is DFQATT and CDR2 is SNEGSKA (reference sequence). The trim removed 4 bases at V and 4 bases at J, leaving 4 bases unmatched. This CDR3 reads CSATGTGSYGYTF. The CDR3 region has the DNA TGCAGTGCTACCGGGACAGGGAGCTATGGCTACACCTTC.

This clonotype has more than one count but fewer than ten. This chain connects TRBV20-1 to TRBJ2-7; D is perhaps TRBD2 (5 bases). Deletions cut 5 bases from V and 2 bases from J, with 16 bases between. Germline lookup yields CDR1 DFQATT and CDR2 SNEGSKA (reference sequence). The CDR3 has 14 residues. The CDR3 nucleotides are TGCAGTGCTCCTAAGGCACTAGGGACCTACGAGCAGTACTTC. Its translation: CSAPKALGTYEQYF.

This clonotype was counted only a few times. The chain recombines TRBV27 with TRBJ2-7, with 11 bases that match TRBD2. Germline assignment: CDR1 MNHEY and CDR2 SMNVEV (reference sequence). V shed 8 bases and J 9 bases; nucleotides not matched to a gene: 9. There are 13 residues in the CDR3. CDR3 region: CASSSGGIRVQYF. Here the CDR3 DNA reads TGTGCCAGCTCTAGCGGGGGGATACGAGTGCAGTACTTC.

The chain carries TRBV20-1 and TRBJ2-3, with D possibly TRBD2 on 7 matching bases. Germline V gene sequence: CDR1 DFQATT, CDR2 SNEGSKA (reference sequence). Trimming removed 7 bases at V and 4 bases at J, with 15 bases between. The CDR3 length is 13 residues. CDR3 loop: CSVGRGTSDTQYF. DNA of the CDR3: TGCAGTGTAGGGAGGGGGACGTCAGATACGCAGTATTTT.

This rearrangement joins TRBV2 to TRBJ2-3; the D gene is possibly TRBD2 (6 bases). The CDR3 has 15 amino acids. Trimming cost V 8 bases and J 2 bases, with 17 bases left between them. The germline gives CDR1 SNHLY, CDR2 FYNNEI. As DNA, the CDR3 is TGTGCCAGCCGGTTCGAAGGACTATTCACAGATACGCAGTATTTT. This gives the protein CASRFEGLFTDTQYF. The variable domain in full, with the rest retrieved from reference TRBV2 and TRBJ2-3, is EPEVTQTPSHQVTQMGQEVILRCVPISNHLYFYWYRQILGQKVEFLVSFYNNEISEKSEIFDDQFSVERPDGSNFTLKIRSTKLEDSAMYFCASRFEGLFTDTQYFGPGTRLTVL.

This clonotype was recorded at least ten times. This chain uses TRBV12-3 or TRBV12-4 with TRBJ2-7; TRBD1 aligns across 9 bases. The CDR3 has 13 residues. J gave up 8 bases and V 5 bases, and 7 bases lay outside the gene matches. The CDR3 sequence: CASSPTGGAKQYF. The CDR3 DNA is TGTGCCAGCAGTCCCACAGGGGGCGCAAAGCAGTACTTC.

To note about this clonotype: The DNA is omitted, as the CDR3 cannot be located on it reliably, and the CDR3 follows TCRdb's listing. This rearrangement joins TRBV29-1 to TRBJ2-5; TRBD1, as called in the table, went unchecked against the DNA. The CDR3 sequence runs 15 residues, both termini included. Germline CDR1 reads SQVTM; CDR2 reads ANQGSEA. The chain's CDR3 is CSVATGIFLSGTRYF.

This clonotype was counted only a few times. This chain links TRBV29-1 with TRBJ2-1; D call uncertain. The V end lost 4 bases, the J end lost 9 bases, and 7 bases lay between the germline ends. Per germline, CDR1 SQVTM and CDR2 ANQGSEA. The CDR3 has 10 amino acids. The DNA for the CDR3 is TGCAGCGTTGTAGGCATTGAGCAGTTCTTC. Translating it yields CSVVGIEQFF.

This clonotype came up once. The chain links TRBV28 to TRBJ2-7, with TRBD1 as a possible D gene (5 bases). The CDR3 sequence is 15 residues long. Trimming left V 6 bases short and J 4 bases short, with 19 bases between. Germline V gene sequence: CDR1 MDHEN, CDR2 SYDVKM. CDR3 DNA sequence: TGTGCCAGCAGCGCCCAGGGAATCGATCAGTACGAGCAGTACTTC. Its translation is CASSAQGIDQYEQYF.

The chain uses TRBV7-8 and TRBJ2-7; D unresolved. Trimming took off 2 bases at V and 3 bases at J, with 14 bases between the two ends. Per germline, CDR1 SGHVS and CDR2 FQNEAQ. CDR3 size: 15 residues. The CDR3 coding sequence is TGTGCCAGCAGCTTATCCTTCCCTATGGGCTACGAGCAGTACTTC. Translated, it gives CASSLSFPMGYEQYF.

The V and J genes are TRBV3-1 and TRBJ2-5; D ambiguous. Germline V lookup: CDR1 LGHDT, CDR2 YNNKEL (reference sequence). The CDR3 has 17 amino acids. V was clipped by 0 bases and J by 7 bases, with 21 bases between them. The CDR3 coding sequence is TGTGCCAGCAGCCAAGATAGAAGGGCAAGATATTTGGGGACCCAGTACTTC. This gives the protein CASSQDRRARYLGTQYF.

Remarks on this clonotype: One end of the junction fails to match germline, which may point to a read error. The chain employs TRBV12-3 or TRBV12-4 and TRBJ1-1; tentatively, D is TRBD1 (6 bases). The CDR3 has 12 residues. In DNA, the CDR3 is TGTGCCACTCGTTGGGGGGGCGGTGAAGGTTTCTTT. This gives the protein CATRWGGGEGFF.

About this clonotype itself: At one boundary the junction diverges from the germline segment, which might be a read error. This chain connects TRBV6-2 or TRBV6-3 to TRBJ2-2, with D possibly matching TRBD2 (5 bases). Germline CDR1 MNHEY, CDR2 SVGEGT. This CDR3 spans 16 amino acids. CDR3 in amino acids: CAGRRTGAANTGELFF. The CDR3, as DNA: TGTGCCGGCAGGCGGACTGGAGCCGCGAACACCGGGGAGCTGTTTTTT.

This rearrangement joins TRBV4-3 to TRBJ2-5; 7 bases line up with TRBD1. CDR1 is LGHNA, CDR2 YSLEER, per germline. The ends lost 9 bases at V and 3 bases at J; junction bases unmatched: 10. This CDR3 spans 14 amino acids. CDR3 residues: CASTRTDREETQYF. CDR3 nucleotides: TGCGCCAGTACACGTACCGACAGGGAAGAGACCCAGTACTTC.

The chain couples TRBV12-3 or TRBV12-4 to TRBJ1-3; D unresolved. V shed 6 bases and J shed 6 bases, with 12 bases lying between them. The CDR3 is 13 residues long. The CDR3 loop reads CASRPMGQNTIYF. The CDR3, as DNA: TGTGCCAGCAGGCCGATGGGCCAAAACACCATATATTTT.

This chain links TRBV28 with TRBJ2-1, with TRBD2 matching over 9 bases. V lost 6 bases to trimming and J lost 2 bases; unmatched junction nucleotides: 5. The CDR3 spans 15 residues. Germline V gene lookup returns CDR1 MDHEN and CDR2 SYDVKM. The DNA for the CDR3 is TGTGCCAGCAGCTTTAGCGGGAGACCCTACAATGAGCAGTTCTTC. Translated: CASSFSGRPYNEQFF.

The chain has TRBV27 and TRBJ2-1; 8 positions match TRBD2. The germline gives CDR1 MNHEY, CDR2 SMNVEV (reference sequence). V trimming: 5 bases; J trimming: 3 bases; junction bases outside the gene matches: 6. The CDR3 loop spans 15 amino acids. The CDR3 sequence is CASSRGAGGYNEQFF. The DNA for the CDR3 is TGTGCCAGCAGTCGGGGGGCGGGGGGCTACAATGAGCAGTTCTTC.

The table lists this clonotype with many counts. V is TRBV12-3 or TRBV12-4 and J is TRBJ2-5; D might be TRBD2 (5 bases). The CDR3 loop spans 13 amino acids. V was pared by 10 bases and J by 3 bases, with 15 bases between. CDR3: CATSINGEETQYF. The CDR3 DNA reads TGTGCCACCTCAATAAACGGGGAAGAGACCCAGTACTTC.

The chain combines TRBV21-1 with TRBJ2-6; the table's D gene call, TRBD1, was not cross checked with the DNA. TRBV21-1 is given as a pseudogene. This CDR3 comprises 17 residues. CDR3 in DNA: TGTGCCAGCAGCACGACCAGGGGTGCCTCTGGGGCCAACGTCCTGACTTTC. Encoded protein: CASSTTRGASGANVLTF.

This clonotype has a handful of counts. As DNA, the CDR3 is TGCGCCAGCAGTGAGTTCGGGCAGGGAAGAGAGACCCAGTACTTC. Its translation: CASSEFGQGRETQYF. The rearrangement links TRBV10-1 to TRBJ2-5; D may be TRBD1 (5 bases). Germline-derived CDR1 and CDR2 are WNHNN and SYGVQD (reference sequence). The CDR3 is 15 residues long. Trimming removed 1 base at V and 4 bases at J, with 13 bases between.

The chain combines TRBV4-3 with TRBJ1-6, with TRBD1 matching 8 bases. CDR1 and CDR2 from the germline V gene are LGHNA and YSLEER. Losses at the gene ends were 8 bases for V and 10 bases for J; bases not matched to a gene: 16. The CDR3 loop spans 16 amino acids. CDR3 DNA: TGCGCCAGCGCCGACAGGGGAACATCACGGGGGTCACCCCTCCACTTT. It encodes CASADRGTSRGSPLHF.

This clonotype was seen more than once but under ten times. The chain combines TRBV20-1 with TRBJ2-7; D remains ambiguous. Trimming removed 2 bases from V and 1 base from J, with 6 bases in between. Germline V CDR1 and CDR2: DFQATT, SNEGSKA (reference sequence). This CDR3 region has 12 residues. CDR3 bases: TGCAGTGCTAGATGGGGTTCCTACGAGCAGTACTTC. It encodes CSARWGSYEQYF.

Only a few counts were recorded for this clonotype. The V call is TRBV4-2, the J call TRBJ2-1, with TRBD1 matching 9 bases. V shed 4 bases and J 4 bases; nucleotides not matched to a gene: 11. Germline V gene data show CDR1 as LGHNA and CDR2 as YNFKEQ. The CDR3 spans 17 residues. DNA of the CDR3: TGTGCCAGCAGCCGATCCGGGACAGGGACGGCGTACAATGAGCAGTTCTTC. Translated: CASSRSGTGTAYNEQFF.